These 31 T cell receptor delta chains originate from one sample sequenced in a study of gamma-delta chains in newborns, infants, children. TCRdb called clones from the reads again using CATT. Among approximately 6,900 delta-chain clones listed, 2% to 2.5% were seen once. Sequences were obtained from blood. The source is a child who was a newborn, infant or young child, either healthy, febrile or measles-vaccinated (not recorded which).

Of note for this clone: A read error likely explains why the TCRdb protein, taken from a much larger clone, differs from this DNA's translation at residue 4; the protein shown is translated from the DNA. The CDR3 nucleotides are TGTGCCTGTGGCACCGGCTGGCGTTCTTCCTGGGACACCCGACAGATGTTTTTC. Encoded protein: CACGTGWRSSWDTRQMFF. This rearrangement joins TRDV2 to TRDJ3; D unclear. Germline values: CDR1 GEAIGNYY, CDR2 EKD. The CDR3 is 18 amino acids.

This clone has only a few counts. TCRdb pairs this DNA with a much larger clone's protein that differs at residue 8, likely a read error; the protein shown was translated from the DNA. The rearrangement uses TRDV2 and TRDJ1, with 10 nucleotides matching TRDD3. The CDR3 extends over 14 amino acids. The V gene end was trimmed by 4 bases and the J gene end by 5 bases; junction bases not matched to a gene: 6. From germline, CDR1 is GEAIGNYY and CDR2 EKD. CDR3 in DNA: TGTGCCTGTGAATACTGGGGGATGCAGGATAAACTCATCTTT. Translation gives CACEYWGMQDKLIF.

This clone was observed a handful of times. The protein recorded in TCRdb matches a much larger clone and deviates from this DNA's translation at residue 6, suggesting a read error; the protein here is obtained by translating the DNA. V and J are TRDV1 and TRDJ1; D remains ambiguous. Trimming removed 1 base at V and 2 bases at J, with 14 bases between. The CDR3 consists of 16 residues. CDR1 and CDR2 (germline): TSWWSYY, QGS. In DNA, the CDR3 is TGTGCTCTTGGGGAACCGAATACCGTGGAGACCGATAAACTCATCTTT. It is translated as CALGEPNTVETDKLIF.

To note about this clone: Translating this DNA gives a protein that differs at residue 14 from the TCRdb one, which belongs to a much larger clone; a read error is likely, and the protein shown is this translation. The chain links TRDV2 to TRDJ3; the match to TRDD3 covers 9 bases. Germline V CDR1 and CDR2: GEAIGNYY, EKD. The CDR3 is 19 residues long. In DNA form, the CDR3 reads TGTGCCTGTGACACCGGGAACTGGGGGAGCTCCTGGGACGCCCGACAGATGTTTTTC. Amino acids: CACDTGNWGSSWDARQMFF.

As for this clone: TCRdb pairs this DNA with a much larger clone's protein that differs at residue 12, likely a read error; the protein shown was translated from the DNA. J is TRDJ1 and V is TRDV2; 9 bases align to TRDD3. This CDR3 has 16 residues. Germline values: CDR1 GEAIGNYY, CDR2 EKD. With 0 bases clipped from V and 6 bases from J, the junction kept 10 bases outside the gene matches. The CDR3 DNA follows: TGTGCCTGTGACACCCTACTGGGGATACGGACCTATAAACTCATCTTT. This codes for CACDTLLGIRTYKLIF.

This clone has more than one count but fewer than ten. For this DNA, TCRdb reports the protein of a much larger clone, which diverges at residue 3, most likely from a read error; the protein presented here is translated directly from the DNA. The J gene is TRDJ3, the V gene TRDV2; 13 bases are a match to TRDD3. Per the germline V gene, CDR1 is GEAIGNYY and CDR2 is EKD. The CDR3 spans 20 residues. The DNA of the CDR3 is TGTGCCCGTGACCCTATACTGGGGGATACGAGCTCCTGGGACACCCGACAGATGTTTTTC. Translating gives CARDPILGDTSSWDTRQMFF.

The rearrangement links TRDV2 to TRDJ2, with TRDD3 identical over 12 bases. The CDR3 sequence is 15 residues long. From germline, CDR1 is GEAIGNYY and CDR2 EKD. With V trimmed by 0 bases and J by 8 bases, 3 bases remained unmatched. The CDR3 coding sequence is TGTGCCTGTGACACCGTACTGGGGGATACCGCACAACTCTTCTTT. Translation: CACDTVLGDTAQLFF.

This clone was detected only a few times. A read error likely explains why the TCRdb protein, taken from a much larger clone, differs from this DNA's translation at residue 4; the protein shown is translated from the DNA. The chain uses TRDV2 and TRDJ2, with 10 nucleotides matching TRDD3. The CDR3 is 13 residues long. Germline CDR1 reads GEAIGNYY; CDR2 reads EKD. The CDR3 DNA sequence: TGTGCCTGTGGCACCTGGGGGATATCACAACTCTTCTTT. This translates into CACGTWGISQLFF.

Comments on this clone: TCRdb's protein for this DNA is that of a much larger clone and differs from the translation at residue 17, likely a read error; the protein shown is the DNA translation. This chain connects TRDV2 to TRDJ3, with 8 bases fitting TRDD3. The CDR3 length is 19 residues. CDR1 is GEAIGNYY and CDR2 is EKD in the germline V gene. The CDR3 DNA follows: TGTGCCTGTGACACGTGGGATACGCGGAGCTCCTGGGACACCCGACAGGTGTTTTTC. This codes for CACDTWDTRSSWDTRQVFF.

This clone is categorized as medium-sized. This sequence joins TRDV2 and TRDJ3; TRDD3 matches 8 bases. CDR1 and CDR2 from the germline V gene are GEAIGNYY and EKD. J gave up 0 bases and V 3 bases, and 0 bases lay outside the gene matches. This CDR3 has 16 residues. For the CDR3, the DNA is TGTGCCTGTGACTGGGGGATCTCCTGGGACACCCGACAGATGTTTTTC. As protein: CACDWGISWDTRQMFF.

Note on this clone: A much larger clonotype is one base distant, so this may be a read error. V gene TRDV2 combines with J gene TRDJ1, with 8 nucleotides matching TRDD3. V trimming: 9 bases; J trimming: 0 bases; junction bases outside the gene matches: 14. This CDR3 region has 16 residues. Germline V gives CDR1 GEAIGNYY, CDR2 EKD. DNA for the CDR3: TGTGCCCGTTCTACTGGGGGTCAACGCCACACCGATAAACTCATCTTT. Protein sequence: CARSTGGQRHTDKLIF.

This clone has a handful of counts. The TCRdb record carries a much larger clone's protein, which differs from this DNA's translation at residue 12; a read error is the likely cause, and the protein listed here is the DNA translation. The V call is TRDV2, the J call TRDJ3; D is perhaps TRDD3 (6 bases). CDR3 size: 17 residues. In germline, CDR1 is GEAIGNYY, CDR2 EKD. This chain's CDR3 is CACDTGGSSWDARQMFF. The CDR3, as DNA: TGTGCCTGTGACACTGGGGGTAGCTCCTGGGACGCCCGACAGATGTTTTTC.

This clone came up a few times. The TCRdb protein, from a much larger clone, departs from this DNA's translation at residue 8, likely by read error; the protein shown derives from the DNA. The chain is built from TRDV2 and TRDJ3, with D tentatively TRDD3 (6 bases). Trimming cost V 0 bases and J 2 bases, with 13 bases left between them. Germline CDR1 GEAIGNYY, CDR2 EKD. The CDR3 contains 18 residues. As DNA, the CDR3 is TGTGCCTGTGACACCGTACTGAGGGATACCTGGGACACCCGACAGATGTTTTTC. Protein: CACDTVLRDTWDTRQMFF.

This clone is a singleton in its sample. The same CDR3 also results from other DNA sequences found in this sample. V usage is TRDV2 and J usage is TRDJ1; D gene uncertain. The length of the CDR3 is 10 residues. The germline CDR1 and CDR2 sequences are GEAIGNYY and EKD. V was shortened by 3 bases and J by 6 bases, with 4 bases between the two germline ends. The CDR3 nucleotides are TGTGCCTGTGACTTAAATAAACTCATCTTT. Translation gives CACDLNKLIF.

This clone was picked up a small number of times. TCRdb attributes to this sequence the protein of a much larger clone, which differs from the DNA translation at residue 12; a read error is likely, and the protein displayed is translated from the DNA. The chain joins TRDV2 to TRDJ2, with 7 bases matching TRDD3. The CDR3 totals 16 residues. Germline CDR1 GEAIGNYY, CDR2 EKD. CDR3 protein: CACDTVGGALTVQLFF. The CDR3 nucleotides are TGTGCCTGTGACACCGTTGGGGGAGCTTTGACAGTACAACTCTTCTTT.

This clone was counted between two and nine times. The protein TCRdb lists belongs to a much larger clone and differs from this DNA's translation at residue 11, which points to a read error; the protein shown is made from the DNA. This chain uses TRDV2 with TRDJ1; 9 nucleotides line up with TRDD3. Germline loops: CDR1 GEAIGNYY, CDR2 EKD. The trim removed 3 bases at V and 1 base at J, leaving 11 bases unmatched. The CDR3 runs to 17 residues. CDR3 sequence reads: CACDAVLGESCTDKLIF. In DNA, the CDR3 is TGTGCCTGTGACGCCGTACTGGGGGAATCGTGCACCGATAAACTCATCTTT.

By share of the sample, this clone is large (0.1 to 1%). Different DNA sequences within this sample yield the same CDR3. The V and J genes are TRDV2 and TRDJ3, with 10 bases matching TRDD3. CDR1 is GEAIGNYY, CDR2 EKD, per germline. Trimming removed 0 bases from V and 0 bases from J; junction bases left unmatched: 4. The CDR3 extends over 19 amino acids. The CDR3, as DNA: TGTGCCTGTGACACCGTACTGGGGGATTTCTCCTGGGACACCCGACAGATGTTTTTC. Protein: CACDTVLGDFSWDTRQMFF.

This clone has just a few counts. The translation of this DNA and the TCRdb protein of a much larger clone differ at residue 5, probably owing to a read error; the protein shown here is translated from the DNA. The chain is built from TRDV2 and TRDJ3; 8 bases are shared with TRDD3. V lost 3 bases, J lost 0 bases, and 3 bases stayed unmatched. The CDR3 runs to 17 residues. The germline V gene has CDR1 GEAIGNYY and CDR2 EKD. CDR3 sequence reads: CACDAWGSSWDTRQMFF. As DNA, the CDR3 is TGTGCCTGTGACGCCTGGGGGAGCTCCTGGGACACCCGACAGATGTTTTTC.

This clone was recorded a few times. A far larger clone lies a single base away; this is likely a read error. The genes are TRDV2 and TRDJ1; maybe TRDD3 (5 bases). V lost 3 bases and J 1 base, leaving 17 bases between the germline ends. The germline V gene encodes CDR1 GEAIGNYY and CDR2 EKD. The CDR3 extends over 16 amino acids. The CDR3 reads CACDAWAQEGTDKLIF. In nucleotides, the CDR3 is TGTGCCTGTGACGCCTGGGCCCAAGAGGGCACCGATAAACTCATCTTT.

Note on this clone: The TCRdb record carries a much larger clone's protein, which differs from this DNA's translation at residue 16; a read error is the likely cause, and the protein listed here is the DNA translation. This chain joins TRAV29/DV5 and TRDJ1; 9 nucleotides align to TRDD3. The CDR3 covers 20 residues. Germline V lookup: CDR1 NSMFDY, CDR2 ISSIKDK. The CDR3 spells CAASPSPYWGNLRYTNKLIF. The CDR3, as DNA: TGTGCAGCAAGCCCTTCCCCTTACTGGGGGAACTTAAGGTACACCAATAAACTCATCTTT.

A remark on this clone: The TCRdb protein, from a much larger clone, departs from this DNA's translation at residue 12, likely by read error; the protein shown derives from the DNA. The V and J genes are TRDV2 and TRDJ3; 8 nucleotides match TRDD3. This CDR3 region has 18 residues. Germline assignment: CDR1 GEAIGNYY and CDR2 EKD. This chain's CDR3 is CACDTIGGLTWGTRQMFF. In nucleotides, the CDR3 is TGTGCCTGTGACACTATTGGGGGATTGACCTGGGGCACCCGACAGATGTTTTTC.

This clone has more than one count but fewer than ten. The protein recorded in TCRdb matches a much larger clone and deviates from this DNA's translation at residue 10, suggesting a read error; the protein here is obtained by translating the DNA. The chain recombines TRDV2 with TRDJ3; 13 bases align to TRDD3. The CDR3 consists of 18 residues. CDR1 is GEAIGNYY, CDR2 EKD, per germline. V was clipped by 4 bases and J by 2 bases; unmatched bases: 4. This CDR3 reads CACDYWGIRPWDTRQMFF. The CDR3 DNA sequence: TGTGCCTGTGATTACTGGGGGATACGCCCCTGGGACACCCGACAGATGTTTTTC.

Only a few counts were recorded for this clone. The TCRdb record carries a much larger clone's protein, which differs from this DNA's translation at residue 7; a read error is the likely cause, and the protein listed here is the DNA translation. The gene calls are TRDV2 and TRDJ3, with 7 bases fitting TRDD3. Germline CDR1 GEAIGNYY, CDR2 EKD. J gave up 2 bases and V 0 bases, and 9 bases lay outside the gene matches. The CDR3 has 19 residues. CDR3 protein: CACDTVQGDAAWDTRQMFF. CDR3 coding DNA: TGTGCCTGTGACACCGTGCAGGGGGATGCCGCCTGGGACACCCGACAGATGTTTTTC.

This clone was detected only a few times. The mismatch at residue 10 between this DNA's translation and the TCRdb protein of a much larger clone likely reflects a read error; the protein shown is translated from the DNA. This chain connects TRDV2 to TRDJ3; 10 nucleotides line up with TRDD3. Per the germline V gene, CDR1 is GEAIGNYY and CDR2 is EKD. The CDR3 runs 17 residues. The CDR3 is CACVPTGGSLDTRQMFF. The CDR3 DNA is TGTGCCTGTGTCCCGACTGGGGGATCCTTGGACACCCGACAGATGTTTTTC.

This clone was seen a few times. TCRdb assigns this DNA the protein of a much larger clone, which departs from its translation at residue 5; this likely reflects a read error, and the protein shown comes from translating the DNA. This chain joins TRDV2 and TRDJ3; 8 nucleotides match TRDD3. Trimming removed 3 bases from V and 0 bases from J; junction bases left unmatched: 12. Germline V lookup: CDR1 GEAIGNYY, CDR2 EKD. The CDR3 spans 20 residues. The CDR3 reads CACDSVLGGNFSWDTRQMFF. The DNA of the CDR3 is TGTGCCTGTGACTCCGTACTGGGGGGGAACTTCTCCTGGGACACCCGACAGATGTTTTTC.

By sample share, this clone is medium-sized. A much larger clone is a single base away; this may be a read error. The sample has other DNA sequences that encode this CDR3 too. This rearrangement joins TRDV2 to TRDJ3; TRDD3 matches at 8 bases. Trimming at V came to 1 base and at J to 0 bases, leaving 4 bases not matched to a gene. The CDR3 runs to 18 residues. Germline V gives CDR1 GEAIGNYY, CDR2 EKD. Here the CDR3 reads CACDTGGSSSWDTRQMFF. The DNA for the CDR3 is TGTGCCTGTGACACTGGGGGATCCAGCTCCTGGGACACCCGACAGATGTTTTTC.

As concerns this clone: The protein given by TCRdb reflects a much larger clone and differs at residue 11 from this DNA's translation, likely from a read error; the protein shown is the DNA's translation. V usage is TRDV2 and J usage is TRDJ3; 8 nucleotides line up with TRDD3. This CDR3 is 18 amino acids long. Germline CDR1 and CDR2: GEAIGNYY and EKD. CDR3 region: CACDTGGWSSRDTRQMFF. The CDR3 DNA reads TGTGCCTGTGACACTGGGGGATGGAGCTCCCGGGACACCCGACAGATGTTTTTC.

As to this clone: The mismatch at residue 17 between this DNA's translation and the TCRdb protein of a much larger clone likely reflects a read error; the protein shown is translated from the DNA. V and J are TRDV2 and TRDJ3; the D gene is possibly TRDD3 (5 bases). This CDR3 region has 20 residues. The V gene's germline CDR1 is GEAIGNYY and CDR2 EKD. In DNA, the CDR3 is TGTGCCTGTGACACCGCCGGGGGGGGTCCCAGCTCCTGGGACACCCGACATATGTTTTTC. Translated: CACDTAGGGPSSWDTRHMFF.

This clone has only a few counts. This DNA's translation differs at residue 10 from TCRdb's protein, which comes from a much larger clone; a read error is likely, and the protein shown is translated from the DNA. The V call is TRDV2, the J call TRDJ2, with 7 bases lining up with TRDD3. In germline, CDR1 is GEAIGNYY, CDR2 EKD. Losses at the gene ends were 1 base for V and 0 bases for J; bases not matched to a gene: 13. The CDR3 extends over 19 amino acids. The CDR3 loop is CACDTLSTGVYALTAQLFF. The CDR3 DNA sequence: TGTGCCTGTGACACTCTGAGTACTGGGGTATACGCTTTGACAGCACAACTCTTCTTT.

By its share, this clone is medium-sized (0.01 to 0.1%). This CDR3 is also generated by other DNA sequences in the sample. The rearrangement joins TRDV1 to TRDJ3, with D possibly being TRDD2 or TRDD3 (9 bases each). The CDR3 loop spans 23 amino acids. Germline V lookup: CDR1 TSWWSYY, CDR2 QGS. The V end was cut by 1 base, the J end by 0 bases, with 25 bases between. The CDR3 DNA reads TGTGCTCTTGGGGAACCTGGCCTTCCTACAGGCTGGGGGATCTCCTGGGACACCCGACAGATGTTTTTC. This gives the protein CALGEPGLPTGWGISWDTRQMFF.

Relative to its sample, this clone is medium-sized. This sequence joins TRDV2 and TRDJ1; TRDD3 agrees at 7 bases. CDR1 is GEAIGNYY, CDR2 EKD, per germline. Germline trimming cut 0 bases from V and 0 bases from J; bases unmatched to any gene: 15. This CDR3 contains 19 residues. CDR3 sequence reads: CACDTGVGIGSPNTDKLIF. As DNA, the CDR3 is TGTGCCTGTGACACCGGAGTGGGGATAGGATCCCCGAACACCGATAAACTCATCTTT.